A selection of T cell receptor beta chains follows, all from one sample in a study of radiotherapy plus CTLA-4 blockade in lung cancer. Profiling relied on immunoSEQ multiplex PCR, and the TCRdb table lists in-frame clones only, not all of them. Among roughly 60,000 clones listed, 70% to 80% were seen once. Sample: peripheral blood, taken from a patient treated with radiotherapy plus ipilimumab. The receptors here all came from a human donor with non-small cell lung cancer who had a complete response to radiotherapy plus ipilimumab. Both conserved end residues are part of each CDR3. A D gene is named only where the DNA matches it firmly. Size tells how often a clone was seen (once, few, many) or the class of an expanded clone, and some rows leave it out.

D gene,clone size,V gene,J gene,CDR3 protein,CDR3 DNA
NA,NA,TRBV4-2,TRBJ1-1,CASSQVMSGKGQAFF,TGTGCCAGCAGCCAAGTGATGTCGGGGAAGGGTCAAGCTTTCTTT
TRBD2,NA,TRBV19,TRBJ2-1,CASSIASGSIYEQFF,TGTGCCAGTAGTATTGCTAGCGGGAGTATCTATGAGCAGTTCTTC
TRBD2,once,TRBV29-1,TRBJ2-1,CSVLSGRALAIYNEQFF,TGCAGCGTATTAAGCGGGAGGGCCCTTGCCATATACAATGAGCAGTTCTTC
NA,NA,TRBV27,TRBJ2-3,CASSLGAVHTDTQYF,TGTGCCAGCAGTTTAGGGGCAGTGCACACAGATACGCAGTATTTT
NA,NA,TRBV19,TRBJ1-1,CASLEKRNTEAFF,TGTGCCAGTCTTGAGAAGAGGAACACTGAAGCTTTCTTT
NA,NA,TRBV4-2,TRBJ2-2,CASSQGWGGEPGELFF,TGTGCCAGCAGCCAAGGTTGGGGCGGGGAGCCCGGGGAGCTGTTTTTT
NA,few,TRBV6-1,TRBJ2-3,CASREGGTDTQYF,TGTGCCAGCAGGGAGGGCGGCACAGATACGCAGTATTTT
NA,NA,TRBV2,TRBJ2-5,CASSGRPPSQETQYF,TGTGCCAGCAGTGGCAGGCCCCCGAGCCAAGAGACCCAGTACTTC
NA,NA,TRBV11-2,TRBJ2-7,CASSLAPYEQYF,TGTGCCAGCAGCTTAGCTCCCTACGAGCAGTACTTC
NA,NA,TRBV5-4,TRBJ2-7,CASSLGGQEGYEQYF,TGTGCCAGCAGCCTGGGCGGACAGGAGGGGTACGAGCAGTACTTC
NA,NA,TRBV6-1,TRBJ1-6,CASGGEDSYNSPLHF,TGTGCCAGCGGGGGGGAGGACTCCTATAATTCACCCCTCCACTTT
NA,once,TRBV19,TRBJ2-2,CASTIGDINTGELFF,TGTGCCAGTACCATTGGGGACATCAACACCGGGGAGCTGTTTTTT
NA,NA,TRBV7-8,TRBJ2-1,CASSLNPADNEQFF,TGTGCCAGCAGCTTAAATCCAGCGGACAATGAGCAGTTCTTC
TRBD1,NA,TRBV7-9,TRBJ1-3,CASSLVRTGGSGNTIYF,TGTGCCAGCAGCTTAGTAAGAACAGGGGGCAGTGGAAACACCATATATTTT
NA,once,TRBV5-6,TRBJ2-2,CASSLGVTLTGELFF,TGTGCCAGCAGCTTGGGGGTGACTCTAACCGGGGAGCTGTTTTTT
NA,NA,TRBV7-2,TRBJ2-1,CASSPQVGYDEQFF,TGTGCCAGCAGCCCCCAAGTCGGTTATGATGAGCAGTTCTTC
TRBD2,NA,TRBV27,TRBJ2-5,CASNEAGEETQYF,TGTGCCAGCAACGAAGCGGGAGAAGAGACCCAGTACTTC
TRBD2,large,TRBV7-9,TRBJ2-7,CASSFPAGGFGYEQYF,TGTGCCAGCAGCTTCCCTGCGGGGGGGTTTGGCTACGAGCAGTACTTC
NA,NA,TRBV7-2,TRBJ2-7,CASSVRGETVSYEQYF,TGTGCCAGCAGCGTAAGAGGTGAGACAGTCTCCTACGAGCAGTACTTC
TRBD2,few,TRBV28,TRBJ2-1,CASTPGLAGGWGTYNEQFF,TGTGCCAGCACTCCCGGCCTAGCGGGAGGGTGGGGTACCTACAATGAGCAGTTCTTC
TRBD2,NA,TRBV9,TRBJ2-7,CASSDWTSGSQVRDEQYF,TGTGCCAGCAGCGATTGGACTAGCGGGAGTCAAGTGCGCGACGAGCAGTACTTC
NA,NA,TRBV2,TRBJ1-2,CASSVLPSYGYTF,TGTGCCAGCAGTGTTTTACCCAGCTATGGCTACACCTTC
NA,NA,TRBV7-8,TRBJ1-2,CASSLLVAEVNGYTF,TGTGCCAGCAGCTTACTTGTGGCTGAAGTTAACGGCTACACCTTC
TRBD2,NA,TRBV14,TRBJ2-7,CASSPRLAGMQYF,TGTGCCAGCAGCCCTAGACTAGCGGGCATGCAGTACTTC
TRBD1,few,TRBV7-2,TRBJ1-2,CASSLRSGTGYRAYGYTF,TGTGCCAGCAGCCTGAGATCCGGGACAGGGTATCGGGCCTATGGCTACACCTTC
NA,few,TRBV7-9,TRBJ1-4,CASSFTRGEKLFF,TGTGCCAGCAGTTTTACTCGAGGAGAAAAACTGTTTTTT
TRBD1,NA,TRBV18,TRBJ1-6,CASSLTGTGVTPLHF,TGTGCCAGCTCACTAACCGGGACAGGGGTTACACCCCTCCACTTT
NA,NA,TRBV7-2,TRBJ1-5,CASSLVGSPNQPQHF,TGTGCCAGCAGCTTAGTGGGCAGCCCCAATCAGCCCCAGCATTTT
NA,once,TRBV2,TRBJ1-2,CASSRQNYGYTF,TGTGCCAGCAGCCGACAGAACTATGGCTACACCTTC
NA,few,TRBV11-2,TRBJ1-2,CASSLAGGEYGYTF,TGTGCCAGCAGCTTAGCCGGTGGAGAATATGGCTACACCTTC
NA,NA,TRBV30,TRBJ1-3,CAWSVSGGHTIYF,TGTGCCTGGAGTGTATCGGGAGGACACACCATATATTTT
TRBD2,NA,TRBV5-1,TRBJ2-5,CASSLASGGQETQYF,TGCGCCAGCAGCTTGGCTAGCGGGGGGCAAGAGACCCAGTACTTC
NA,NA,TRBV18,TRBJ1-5,CASSPSKGGNQPQHF,TGTGCCAGCTCACCATCGAAAGGGGGCAATCAGCCCCAGCATTTT
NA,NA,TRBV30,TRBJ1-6,CAWSANSPLHF,TGTGCCTGGAGTGCGAATTCACCCCTCCACTTT
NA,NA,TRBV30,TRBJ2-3,CAWSQGSGTGNTDTQYF,TGTGCCTGGAGTCAAGGGTCCGGAACAGGCAACACAGATACGCAGTATTTT
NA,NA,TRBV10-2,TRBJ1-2,CASSEQGNYGYTF,TGCGCCAGCAGTGAGCAGGGGAACTATGGCTACACCTTC
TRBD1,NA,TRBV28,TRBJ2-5,CASSPPPGTGGGKETQYF,TGTGCCAGCAGTCCCCCCCCCGGGACAGGAGGAGGAAAAGAGACCCAGTACTTC